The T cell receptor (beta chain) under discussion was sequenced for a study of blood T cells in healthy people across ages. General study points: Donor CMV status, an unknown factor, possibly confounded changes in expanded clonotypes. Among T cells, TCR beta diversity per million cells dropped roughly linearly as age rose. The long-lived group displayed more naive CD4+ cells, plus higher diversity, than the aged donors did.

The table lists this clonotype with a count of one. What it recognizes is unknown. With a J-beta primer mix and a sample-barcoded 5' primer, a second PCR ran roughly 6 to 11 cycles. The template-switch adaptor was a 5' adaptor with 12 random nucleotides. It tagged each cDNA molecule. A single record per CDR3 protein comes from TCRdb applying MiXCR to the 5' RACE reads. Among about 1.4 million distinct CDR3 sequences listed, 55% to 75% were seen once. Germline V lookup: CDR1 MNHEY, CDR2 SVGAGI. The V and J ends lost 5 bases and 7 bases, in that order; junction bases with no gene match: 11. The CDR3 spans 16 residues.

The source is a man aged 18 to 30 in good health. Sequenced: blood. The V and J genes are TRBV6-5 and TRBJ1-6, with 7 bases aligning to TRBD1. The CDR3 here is CASSRSDRENNSPLHF. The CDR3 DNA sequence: TGTGCCAGCAGTAGGAGCGACAGGGAGAACAATTCACCCCTCCACTTT.